The 16 T cell receptor beta chains reported below all come from one sample, sequenced in a study of shared clonotypes between healthy human individuals. Here immunoSEQ multiplex PCR was the method, and the copy in TCRdb shows in-frame clones only, minus some. The sample lists about 2.3 million clones; less than 95% were seen once. The sequencing sample was made of naive CD4+ T cells from PBMCs. Subset reported: CD45RA+ positively selected. These receptors originate from a man aged 18 to 30 in good health. Some clones in this sample may be carry-over from other donors' samples.

This clone was detected only a few times. The chain uses TRBV6-1 and TRBJ1-1; D perhaps matches TRBD1 (5 bases). Germline assignment: CDR1 MNHNS and CDR2 SASEGT. V gave up 2 bases and J gave up 1 base, with 14 bases separating them. This CDR3 is 16 amino acids long. CDR3 loop: CASSEYSGGANTEAFF. Written as DNA, the CDR3 is TGTGCCAGCAGTGAATACTCTGGTGGGGCGAACACTGAAGCTTTCTTT.

The chain recombines TRBV11-2 with TRBJ2-1; D not certain. V was shortened by 1 base and J by 8 bases, with 12 bases between the two germline ends. Looked up from germline, CDR1 is SGHAT and CDR2 is FQNNGV. The CDR3 covers 14 residues. The CDR3 DNA sequence: TGTGCCAGCAGCTTAGTTTACCCACTCTATGAGCAGTTCTTC. Translating gives CASSLVYPLYEQFF.

The rearrangement joins TRBV2 to TRBJ2-5; D is undetermined. Germline loops: CDR1 SNHLY, CDR2 FYNNEI. The CDR3 runs to 13 residues. Trimming shortened V by 4 bases and J by 4 bases, and 10 bases separated the two germline ends. In DNA form, the CDR3 reads TGTGCCAGCAGTGGGCTAGAGAGAGAGACCCAGTACTTC. Amino acid sequence: CASSGLERETQYF.

This clone was seen a single time. The gene calls are TRBV5-4 and TRBJ1-1, with D unclear. Trimming shortened V by 2 bases and J by 1 base, and 6 bases separated the two germline ends. This CDR3 spans 13 amino acids. Germline assignment: CDR1 SGHNT and CDR2 YYREEE (reference sequence). In nucleotides, the CDR3 is TGTGCCAGCAGCTTTGACACGAACACTGAAGCTTTCTTT. Its translation is CASSFDTNTEAFF.

To note about this clone: The identical CDR3 is also encoded by other nucleotide sequences in the sample. The chain has TRBV5-1 and TRBJ2-7, with TRBD1 as a possible D gene (6 bases). Between the trimmed V and J ends, which lost 2 bases and 3 bases, there was a span of 9 bases. CDR1 is SGHRS, CDR2 YFSETQ, per germline. The CDR3 is 13 amino acids. In nucleotides, the CDR3 is TGCGCCAGCAGCTTCGTCAGGGGCTACGAGCAGTACTTC. This gives the protein CASSFVRGYEQYF.

A single count supports this clone. This rearrangement joins TRBV5-5 to TRBJ1-1; 8 bases align to TRBD1. In germline, CDR1 is SGHKS, CDR2 YYEKEE (reference sequence). The CDR3 has 17 residues. Trimming took 2 bases from V and 4 from J; bases not matched to a gene: 13. The CDR3 here is CASSFGFAGGESTEAFF. The CDR3 coding sequence is TGTGCCAGCAGCTTCGGTTTCGCAGGGGGCGAGAGCACTGAAGCTTTCTTT.

This clone was counted a single time. The V gene is TRBV5-1, the J gene TRBJ1-4; the match to TRBD1 covers 11 bases. Trimming took 4 bases from V and 7 from J; bases not matched to a gene: 12. Germline lookup yields CDR1 SGHRS and CDR2 YFSETQ. The CDR3 is made up of 17 amino acids. CDR3 loop: CASSVSPGQGEGEKLFF. The CDR3 DNA sequence: TGCGCCAGCAGCGTGAGCCCGGGACAGGGGGAGGGTGAAAAACTGTTTTTT.

For this clone: The identical CDR3 is also encoded by other nucleotide sequences in the sample. The genes are TRBV11-2 and TRBJ2-3; D call uncertain. This CDR3 spans 13 amino acids. The germline V gene encodes CDR1 SGHAT and CDR2 FQNNGV. Trimming stripped 1 base from V and 4 bases from J, with 6 bases between. Here the CDR3 DNA reads TGTGCCAGCAGCTTAGCGGGCGCAGATACGCAGTATTTT. Protein: CASSLAGADTQYF. The complete variable domain, with remaining parts taken from reference TRBV11-2 and TRBJ2-3, reads EAGVAQSPRYKIIEKRQSVAFWCNPISGHATLYWYQQILGQGPKLLIQFQNNGVVDDSQLPKDRFSAERLKGVDSTLKIQPAKLEDSAVYLCASSLAGADTQYFGPGTRLTVL.

This clone was detected once. V usage is TRBV28 and J usage is TRBJ2-5, with 12 bases identical to TRBD2. The V and J ends lost 4 bases and 4 bases, in that order; junction bases with no gene match: 10. Germline V gives CDR1 MDHEN, CDR2 SYDVKM. The CDR3 is 17 residues long. The CDR3 bases are TGTGCCAGCAGTTCGACTAGCGGGAGTAACGGCAGAGAGACCCAGTACTTC. Residues: CASSSTSGSNGRETQYF.

The chain employs TRBV25-1 and TRBJ1-3; 8 bases agree with TRBD1. Unmatched junction bases numbered 2, after V lost 4 bases and J lost 0 bases. Germline lookup yields CDR1 MGHDK and CDR2 SYGVNS. CDR3 length: 15 amino acids. The CDR3 DNA is TGTGCCAGCAGTGTGACAGGGGTCTCTGGAAACACCATATATTTT. Translated, it gives CASSVTGVSGNTIYF.

The chain employs TRBV28 and TRBJ1-3; D remains ambiguous. Trimming cost V 3 bases and J 0 bases, with 6 bases left between them. Germline-derived CDR1 and CDR2 are MDHEN and SYDVKM. The CDR3 contains 14 residues. The CDR3 sequence: CASSLSASGNTIYF. Here the CDR3 DNA reads TGTGCCAGCAGTTTGTCGGCCTCTGGAAACACCATATATTTT.

The rearrangement joins TRBV7-2 to TRBJ2-7, with 11 bases identical to TRBD1. Trimming at V came to 4 bases and at J to 2 bases, leaving 4 bases not matched to a gene. Germline CDR1 SGHTA, CDR2 FQGNSA. CDR3 length equals 15 residues. The CDR3 loop reads CASSSQGQGAYEQYF. The CDR3 DNA reads TGTGCCAGCAGCTCCCAGGGACAGGGGGCCTACGAGCAGTACTTC.

The chain carries TRBV6-1 and TRBJ1-4; 11 bases line up with TRBD1. The junction had 12 bases not matched to a gene; V was cut back by 2 bases and J by 16 bases. CDR1 MNHNS and CDR2 SASEGT come from the germline V gene. The CDR3 length is 15 residues. CDR3 nucleotide sequence: TGTGCCAGCAGTGAACCGGACAGGGGGCTTACTGGGGGGTTTTTT. Amino acids: CASSEPDRGLTGGFF.

The gene calls are TRBV5-8 and TRBJ1-5; TRBD1 is a possible D gene (6 bases). Germline V gene data show CDR1 as SGHTS and CDR2 as YDEGEE. This CDR3 spans 14 amino acids. The germline V and J ends were trimmed by 4 bases and 5 bases, with 13 bases remaining between them. The CDR3 DNA follows: TGTGCCAGCAGCCGGAGGGGGTTGGATCAGCCCCAGCATTTT. Translating it yields CASSRRGLDQPQHF.

The rearrangement joins TRBV11-2 to TRBJ2-3, with 9 bases lining up with TRBD1. J gave up 4 bases and V 5 bases, and 4 bases lay outside the gene matches. Germline-derived CDR1 and CDR2 are SGHAT and FQNNGV. CDR3 length: 14 amino acids. CDR3 coding DNA: TGTGCCAGCAGCATACAGGGGGCGGCAGATACGCAGTATTTT. The encoded protein is CASSIQGAADTQYF.

The chain carries TRBV19 and TRBJ2-7; 8 positions match TRBD1. The CDR3 totals 14 residues. Germline V gene data show CDR1 as LNHDA and CDR2 as SQIVND (reference sequence). With V trimmed by 2 bases and J by 3 bases, 3 bases remained unmatched. Here the CDR3 DNA reads TGTGCCAGTAGTATACAGGGGGCATTCTACGAGCAGTACTTC. As protein: CASSIQGAFYEQYF.